This T cell receptor (beta chain) came from a study of T cells in Graves' hyperthyroidism and ophthalmopathy. Calling Graves' hyperthyroidism stable meant ophthalmopathy did not progress within 18 months. PBMCs were sourced from more than 7.5 ml fresh peripheral blood. The CDR3 is 16 residues long. The germline CDR1 and CDR2 sequences are SEHNR and FQNEAQ (reference sequence). V lost 5 bases, J lost 10 bases, and 21 bases lay in between. The TCR beta CDR3 regions underwent amplification using RNA transcripts as the source. The HTBI primer set served for first-round RT-PCR of the TCR CDR3. TCRdb passed the multiplex PCR reads through MiXCR, listing each CDR3 protein once. The data hold about 680,000 distinct CDR3 sequences, with about 35% observed a single time. This clonotype showed up just once. The antigen is undetermined. Whole-study results and caveats: Blood also contained most expanded thyroid clonotypes above 0.001.

The source of this sequence is a woman between 40 and 55 years old with Graves' hyperthyroidism. Sequenced input: blood. The chain joins TRBV7-9 to TRBJ1-6, with D possibly matching TRBD1 (5 bases). The CDR3 spells CASSLGGGFTLSPLHF. In DNA form, the CDR3 reads TGTGCCAGCAGCCTGGGGGGTGGGTTTACCCTCTCACCCCTCCACTTT.